This T cell receptor (beta chain) came from a study of radiotherapy plus CTLA-4 blockade in lung cancer. Overall study context: 15% to 20% of patients responded objectively, and 25% to 40% achieved disease control.

Study findings and constraints: There was expansion of tumor-derived TCR clones in blood after radiotherapy plus ipilimumab.

In regard to this clone: The antigen is undetermined.

Chemo-refractory metastatic non-small-cell lung cancer patients received focal radiation with ipilimumab CTLA-4 blockade. Measured with immunoSEQ multiplex PCR; TCRdb has only the in-frame clones, and not every one. The profile shows fewer than 65,000 clones, approximately 84% of them singletons. CDR1 MNHEY and CDR2 SVGAGI come from the germline V gene. V trimming: 4 bases; J trimming: 4 bases; junction bases outside the gene matches: 5. CDR3 length: 16 amino acids. The source was peripheral blood, collected from a patient treated with radiotherapy plus ipilimumab. The chain joins TRBV6-5 to TRBJ2-1; the match to TRBD2 covers 12 bases. This TCR derives from a human donor with non-small cell lung cancer whose response to radiotherapy plus ipilimumab could not be evaluated. CDR3 nucleotide sequence: TGTGCCAGCAGTTCCCTTCTAGCGGGAGGGTACAATGAGCAGTTCTTC. It encodes CASSSLLAGGYNEQFF.